This T cell receptor beta chain was identified in a study of T-cell reconstitution after alpha-beta-depleted transplantation in children. Unique molecular identifiers were incorporated into the prepared TCRbeta library. TCRdb ran MiXCR on the PCR reads and lists one entry per CDR3 protein. The sample holds around 340,000 distinct CDR3 sequences, about an eighth seen once. CDR3 length: 15 residues. V lost 6 bases and J 0 bases, leaving 14 bases between the germline ends. Germline lookup yields CDR1 MNHEY and CDR2 SVGEGT. This clonotype was found a few times. Sequencing used PBMCs, obtained from the stem cell graft. The receptor was derived from a human donor who donated a stem cell graft to a child with Fanconi anemia. The V call is TRBV6-2 or TRBV6-3, the J call TRBJ2-5, with D unclear. CDR3 DNA sequence: TGTGCCAGCAGCCCTCCTCTGGGCTACCAAGAGACCCAGTACTTC. This gives the protein CASSPPLGYQETQYF.